This T cell receptor (beta chain) comes out of a study of CD8 T cells in ankylosing spondylitis. Overall study findings and caveats: It was reported that disease-linked clones were significantly enriched in matched ankylosing spondylitis synovial fluid.

Germline loops: CDR1 SGHTA, CDR2 FQGNSA. Trimming shortened V by 2 bases and J by 2 bases, and 9 bases separated the two germline ends. The CDR3 sequence is 15 residues long. TCRdb redid the calling of the 5' RACE reads with MiXCR, one entry per CDR3 protein. This table holds some 70,000 distinct CDR3 sequences, approximately 5.3% found once. Ten or more counts support this clonotype. Antigen specificity is unknown. The sequencing input was blood, either unsorted or a sorted T cell fraction (not recorded which). The V call is TRBV7-2, the J call TRBJ2-2; tentative D call: TRBD2 (5 bases). This clonotype originated in a male donor with ankylosing spondylitis or in good health (not recorded which). The CDR3 loop reads CASSLSGSNTGELFF. In DNA form, the CDR3 reads TGTGCCAGCAGCTTAAGCGGAAGTAACACCGGGGAGCTGTTTTTT.